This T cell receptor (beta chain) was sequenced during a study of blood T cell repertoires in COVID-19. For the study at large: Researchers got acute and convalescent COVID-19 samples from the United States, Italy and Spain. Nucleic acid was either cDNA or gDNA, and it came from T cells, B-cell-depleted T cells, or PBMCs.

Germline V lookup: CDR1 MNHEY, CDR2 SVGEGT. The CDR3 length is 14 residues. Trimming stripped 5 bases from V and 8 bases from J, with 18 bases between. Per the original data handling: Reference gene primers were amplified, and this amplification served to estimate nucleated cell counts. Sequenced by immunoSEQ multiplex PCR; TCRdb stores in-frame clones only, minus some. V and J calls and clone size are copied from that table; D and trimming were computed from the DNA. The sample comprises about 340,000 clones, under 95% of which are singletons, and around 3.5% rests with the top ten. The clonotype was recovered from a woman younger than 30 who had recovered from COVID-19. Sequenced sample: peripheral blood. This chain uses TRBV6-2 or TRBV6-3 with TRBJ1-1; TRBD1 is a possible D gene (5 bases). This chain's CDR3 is CASSPLQPGLEAFF. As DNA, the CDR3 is TGTGCCAGCAGTCCACTACAACCGGGACTCGAAGCTTTCTTT.